The clone carrying this TCR beta chain was observed many times. Its antigen remains unknown. The data were obtained in a study of T-cell reconstitution after alpha-beta-depleted transplantation in children. Points from the study as a whole: About two months after transplant, alpha-beta T cells reportedly came from several hundred expanded graft clones.

For TCRbeta, the library was prepared with unique molecular identifiers. MiXCR, run by TCRdb on the PCR reads, gives a single entry per CDR3 protein. The repertoire holds around 17,000 distinct CDR3 sequences, with around 5% as singletons. V lost 4 bases and J 4 bases, leaving 13 bases between the germline ends. The germline CDR1 and CDR2 sequences are SNHLY and FYNNEI. The CDR3 length is 14 residues. Material: PBMCs, obtained before TCRalphabeta/CD19-depleted stem cell transplant. The sequence was obtained from a boy aged 10-17 years with acute lymphoblastic leukemia, due to receive a stem cell transplant. The V and J genes are TRBV2 and TRBJ1-1, with a tentative D call TRBD1 (5 bases). Written as DNA, the CDR3 is TGTGCCAGCAGTGCGTTATGGGGCGGCACTGAAGCTTTCTTT. This sequence encodes CASSALWGGTEAFF.